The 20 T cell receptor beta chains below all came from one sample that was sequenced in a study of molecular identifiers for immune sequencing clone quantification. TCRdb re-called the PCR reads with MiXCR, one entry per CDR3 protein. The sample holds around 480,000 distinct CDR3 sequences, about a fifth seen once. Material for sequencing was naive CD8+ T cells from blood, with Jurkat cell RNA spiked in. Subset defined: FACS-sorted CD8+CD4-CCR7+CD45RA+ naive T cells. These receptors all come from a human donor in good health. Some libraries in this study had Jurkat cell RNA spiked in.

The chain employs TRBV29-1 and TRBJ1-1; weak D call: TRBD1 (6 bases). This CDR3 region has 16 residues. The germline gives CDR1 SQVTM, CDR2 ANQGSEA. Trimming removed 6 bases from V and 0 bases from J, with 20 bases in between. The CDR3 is CSVISRDKSLNTEAFF. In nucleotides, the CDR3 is TGCAGCGTGATCTCCCGGGACAAATCCCTGAACACTGAAGCTTTCTTT.

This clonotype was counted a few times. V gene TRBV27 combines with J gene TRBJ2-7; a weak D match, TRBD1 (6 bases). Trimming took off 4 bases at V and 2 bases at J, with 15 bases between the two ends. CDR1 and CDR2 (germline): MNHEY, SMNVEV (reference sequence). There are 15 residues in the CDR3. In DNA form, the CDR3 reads TGTGCCAGCAGTTACCTCCCGACAGGAACCTACGAGCAGTACTTC. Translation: CASSYLPTGTYEQYF.

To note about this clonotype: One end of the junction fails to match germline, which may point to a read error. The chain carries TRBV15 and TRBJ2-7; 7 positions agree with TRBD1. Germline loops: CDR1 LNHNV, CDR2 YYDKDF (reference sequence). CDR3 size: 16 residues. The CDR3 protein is CATSGERLGQSSEQYF. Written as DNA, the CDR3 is TGTGCCACCAGCGGAGAGAGATTGGGACAGTCTAGCGAGCAGTACTTC.

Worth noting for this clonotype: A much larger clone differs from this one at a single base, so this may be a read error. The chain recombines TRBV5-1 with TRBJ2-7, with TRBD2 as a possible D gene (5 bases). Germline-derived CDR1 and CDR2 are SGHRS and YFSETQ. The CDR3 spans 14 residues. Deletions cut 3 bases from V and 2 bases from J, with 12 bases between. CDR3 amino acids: CASSSGSLPYEQYF. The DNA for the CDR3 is TGCGCCAGCAGCTCGGGGTCACTCCCCTACGAGCAGTACTTC.

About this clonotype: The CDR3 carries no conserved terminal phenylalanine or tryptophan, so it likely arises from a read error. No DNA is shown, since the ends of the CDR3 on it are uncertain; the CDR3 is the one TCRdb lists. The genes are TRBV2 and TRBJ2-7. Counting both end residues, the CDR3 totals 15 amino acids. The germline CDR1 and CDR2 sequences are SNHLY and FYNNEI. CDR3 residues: CASSGGHPFSYGQHS.

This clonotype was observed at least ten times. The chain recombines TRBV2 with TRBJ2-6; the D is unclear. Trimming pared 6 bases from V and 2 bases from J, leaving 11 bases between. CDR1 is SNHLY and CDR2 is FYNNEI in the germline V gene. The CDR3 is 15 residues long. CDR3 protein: CASRKLVTGANVLTF. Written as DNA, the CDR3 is TGTGCCAGCAGGAAACTTGTTACTGGGGCCAACGTCCTGACTTTC.

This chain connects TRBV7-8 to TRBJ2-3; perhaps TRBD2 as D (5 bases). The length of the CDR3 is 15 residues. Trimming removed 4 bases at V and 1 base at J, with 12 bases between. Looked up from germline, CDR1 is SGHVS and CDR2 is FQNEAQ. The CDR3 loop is CASSSLLEGTDTQYF. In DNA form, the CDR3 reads TGTGCCAGCAGCTCCCTATTGGAGGGCACAGATACGCAGTATTTT.

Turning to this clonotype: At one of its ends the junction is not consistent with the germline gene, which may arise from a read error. The CDR3 loop is CSARDRRVANEKLSF. CDR3 DNA: TGCAGTGCTAGAGATCGCCGGGTTGCTAATGAAAAACTGTCTTTT. The V call is TRBV20-1, the J call TRBJ1-4; the D is unclear. The V gene's germline CDR1 is DFQATT and CDR2 SNEGSKA (reference sequence). This CDR3 contains 15 residues.

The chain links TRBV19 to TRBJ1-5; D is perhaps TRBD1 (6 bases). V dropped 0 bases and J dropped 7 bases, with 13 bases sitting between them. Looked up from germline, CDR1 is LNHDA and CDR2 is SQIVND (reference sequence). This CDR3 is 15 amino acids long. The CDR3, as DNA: TGTGCCAGTAGTATAGACGGGGGCTCTAGGCAGCCCCAGCATTTT. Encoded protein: CASSIDGGSRQPQHF. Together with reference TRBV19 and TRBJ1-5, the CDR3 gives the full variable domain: DGGITQSPKYLFRKEGQNVTLSCEQNLNHDAMYWYRQDPGQGLRLIYYSQIVNDFQKGDIAEGYSVSREKKESFPLTVTSAQKNPTAFYLCASSIDGGSRQPQHFGDGTRLSIL.

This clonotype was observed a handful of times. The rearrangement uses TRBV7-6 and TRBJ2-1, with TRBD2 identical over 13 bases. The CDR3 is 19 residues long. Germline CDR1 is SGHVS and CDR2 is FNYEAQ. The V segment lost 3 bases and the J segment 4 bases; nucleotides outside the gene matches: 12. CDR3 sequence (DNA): TGTGCCAGCAGCTTGGGACTAGCGGGGCCGGAGCAAGCTTACAATGAGCAGTTCTTC. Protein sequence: CASSLGLAGPEQAYNEQFF.

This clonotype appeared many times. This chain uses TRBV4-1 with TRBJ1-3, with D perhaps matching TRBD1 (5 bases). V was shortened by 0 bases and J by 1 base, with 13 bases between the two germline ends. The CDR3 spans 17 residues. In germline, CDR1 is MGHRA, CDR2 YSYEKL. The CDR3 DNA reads TGCGCCAGCAGCCAAGAGATGGCGGGGCAGTCTGGAAACACCATATATTTT. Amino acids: CASSQEMAGQSGNTIYF.

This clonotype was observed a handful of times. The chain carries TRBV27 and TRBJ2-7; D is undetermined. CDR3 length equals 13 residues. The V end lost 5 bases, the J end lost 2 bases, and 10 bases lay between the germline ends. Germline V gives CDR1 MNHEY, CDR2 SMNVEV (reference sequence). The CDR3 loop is CASSPYRTYEQYF. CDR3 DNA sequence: TGTGCCAGCAGTCCGTACCGCACCTACGAGCAGTACTTC.

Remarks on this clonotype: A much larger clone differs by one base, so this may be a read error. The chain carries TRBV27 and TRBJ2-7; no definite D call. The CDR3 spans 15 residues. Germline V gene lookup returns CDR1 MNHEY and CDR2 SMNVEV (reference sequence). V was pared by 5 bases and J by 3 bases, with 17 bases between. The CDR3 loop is CASSPTGARFYEQYF. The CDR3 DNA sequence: TGTGCCAGCAGTCCGACCGGTGCGAGGTTCTACGAGCAGTACTTC.

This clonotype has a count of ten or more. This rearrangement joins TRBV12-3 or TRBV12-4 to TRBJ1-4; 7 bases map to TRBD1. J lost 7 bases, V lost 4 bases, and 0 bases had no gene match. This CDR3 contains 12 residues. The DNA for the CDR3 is TGTGCCAGCAGTTGGGACAGTGAAAAACTGTTTTTT. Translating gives CASSWDSEKLFF.

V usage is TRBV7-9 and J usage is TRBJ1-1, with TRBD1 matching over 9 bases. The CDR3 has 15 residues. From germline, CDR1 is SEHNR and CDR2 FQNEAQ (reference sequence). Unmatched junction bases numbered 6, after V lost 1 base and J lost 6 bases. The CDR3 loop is CASSLGDRVLAEAFF. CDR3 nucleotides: TGTGCCAGCAGCTTAGGGGACAGGGTTCTTGCTGAAGCTTTCTTT.

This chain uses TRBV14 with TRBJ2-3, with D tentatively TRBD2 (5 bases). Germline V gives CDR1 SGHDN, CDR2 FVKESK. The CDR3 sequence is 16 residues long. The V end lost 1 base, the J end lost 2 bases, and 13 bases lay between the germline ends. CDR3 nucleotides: TGTGCCAGCAGCCAAGCGGAGGCTGGATTCACAGATACGCAGTATTTT. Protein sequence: CASSQAEAGFTDTQYF.

The CDR3 DNA reads as TGTGCCAGCTCACCTTGGGACGGTTTAGCCAAAAACATTCAGTACTTC. It yields the protein CASSPWDGLAKNIQYF. The chain is built from TRBV18 and TRBJ2-4; the D call may be TRBD1 or TRBD2 (5 bases each). Trimming stripped 3 bases from V and 0 bases from J, with 12 bases between. This CDR3 contains 16 residues. CDR1 KGHSH and CDR2 LQKENI come from the germline V gene.

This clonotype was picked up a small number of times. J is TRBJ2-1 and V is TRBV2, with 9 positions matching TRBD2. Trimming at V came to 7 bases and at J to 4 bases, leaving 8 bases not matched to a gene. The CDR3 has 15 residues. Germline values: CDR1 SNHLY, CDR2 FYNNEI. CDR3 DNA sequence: TGTGCCAGCACTCAAGGGACTAGCTATTACAATGAGCAGTTCTTC. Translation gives CASTQGTSYYNEQFF.

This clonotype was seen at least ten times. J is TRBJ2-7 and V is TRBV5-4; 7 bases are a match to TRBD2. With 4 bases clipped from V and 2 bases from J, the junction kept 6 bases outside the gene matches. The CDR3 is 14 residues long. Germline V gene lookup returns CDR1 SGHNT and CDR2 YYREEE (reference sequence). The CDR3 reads CASSPAGLAYEQYF. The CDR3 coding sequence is TGTGCCAGCAGCCCAGCGGGATTGGCCTACGAGCAGTACTTC.

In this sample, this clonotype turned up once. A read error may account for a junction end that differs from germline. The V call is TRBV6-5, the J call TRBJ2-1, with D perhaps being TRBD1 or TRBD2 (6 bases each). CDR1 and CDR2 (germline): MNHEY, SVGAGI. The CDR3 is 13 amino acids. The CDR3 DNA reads TGTGCCAGCGGGGGGCAGGAGTACAGTGAGCAGTTCTTC. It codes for CASGGQEYSEQFF.